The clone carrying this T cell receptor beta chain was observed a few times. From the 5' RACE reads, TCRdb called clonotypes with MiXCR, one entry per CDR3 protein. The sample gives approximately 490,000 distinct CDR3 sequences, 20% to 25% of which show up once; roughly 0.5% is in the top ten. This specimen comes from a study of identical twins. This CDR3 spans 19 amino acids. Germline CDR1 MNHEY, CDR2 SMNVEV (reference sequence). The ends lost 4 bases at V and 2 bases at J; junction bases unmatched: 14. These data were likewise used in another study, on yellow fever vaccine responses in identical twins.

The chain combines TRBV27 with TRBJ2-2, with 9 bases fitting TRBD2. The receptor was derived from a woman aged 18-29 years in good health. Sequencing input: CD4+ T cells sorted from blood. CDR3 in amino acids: CASSSLKAGGRDNTGELFF. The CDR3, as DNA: TGTGCCAGCAGTTCCCTAAAGGCGGGGGGGCGAGATAACACCGGGGAGCTGTTTTTT.